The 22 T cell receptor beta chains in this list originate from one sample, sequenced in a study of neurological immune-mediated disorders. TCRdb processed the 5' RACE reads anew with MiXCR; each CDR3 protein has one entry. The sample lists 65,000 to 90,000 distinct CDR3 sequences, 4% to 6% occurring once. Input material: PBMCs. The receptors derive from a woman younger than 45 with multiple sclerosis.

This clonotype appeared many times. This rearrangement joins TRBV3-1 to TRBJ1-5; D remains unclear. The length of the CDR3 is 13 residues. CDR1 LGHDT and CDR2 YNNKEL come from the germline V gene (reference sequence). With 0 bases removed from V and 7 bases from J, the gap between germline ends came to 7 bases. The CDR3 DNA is TGTGCCAGCAGCCAAGATGAGATGCAGCCCCAGCATTTT. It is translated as CASSQDEMQPQHF.

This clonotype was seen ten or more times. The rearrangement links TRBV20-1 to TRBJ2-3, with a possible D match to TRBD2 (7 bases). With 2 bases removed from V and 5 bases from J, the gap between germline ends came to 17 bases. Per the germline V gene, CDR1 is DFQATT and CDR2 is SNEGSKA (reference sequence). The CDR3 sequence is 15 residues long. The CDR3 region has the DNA TGCAGTGCTAGAACCCCAGGGGAGGGCTTAGATACGCAGTATTTT. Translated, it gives CSARTPGEGLDTQYF.

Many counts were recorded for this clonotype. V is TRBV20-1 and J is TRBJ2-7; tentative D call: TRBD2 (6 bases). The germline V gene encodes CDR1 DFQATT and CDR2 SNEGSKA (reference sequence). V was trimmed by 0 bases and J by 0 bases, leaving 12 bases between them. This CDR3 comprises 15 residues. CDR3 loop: CSARDPTAGSYEQYF. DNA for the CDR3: TGCAGTGCTAGAGACCCGACAGCGGGCTCCTACGAGCAGTACTTC.

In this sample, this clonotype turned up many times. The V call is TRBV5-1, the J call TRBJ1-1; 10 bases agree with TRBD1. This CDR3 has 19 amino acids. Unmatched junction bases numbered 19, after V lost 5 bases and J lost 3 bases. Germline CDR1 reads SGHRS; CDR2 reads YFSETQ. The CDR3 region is CASRQHFRDRGSRDTEAFF. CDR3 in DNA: TGCGCCAGCAGGCAACATTTCCGGGACAGGGGATCTAGGGACACTGAAGCTTTCTTT. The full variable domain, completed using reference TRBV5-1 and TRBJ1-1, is KAGVTQTPRYLIKTRGQQVTLSCSPISGHRSVSWYQQTPGQGLQFLFEYFSETQRNKGNFPGRFSGRQFSNSRSEMNVSTLELGDSALYLCASRQHFRDRGSRDTEAFFGQGTRLTVV.

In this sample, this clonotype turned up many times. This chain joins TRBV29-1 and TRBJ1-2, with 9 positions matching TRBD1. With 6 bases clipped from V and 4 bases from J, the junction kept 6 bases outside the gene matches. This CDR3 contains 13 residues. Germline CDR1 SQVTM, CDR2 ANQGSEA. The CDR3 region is CSVAGTGRYGYTF. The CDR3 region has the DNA TGCAGCGTCGCCGGGACAGGGCGCTATGGCTACACCTTC.

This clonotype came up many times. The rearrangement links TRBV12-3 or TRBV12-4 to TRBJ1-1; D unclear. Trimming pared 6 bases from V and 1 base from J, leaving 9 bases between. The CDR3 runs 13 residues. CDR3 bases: TGTGCCAGCAGCAATCAGGAGAACACTGAAGCTTTCTTT. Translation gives CASSNQENTEAFF.

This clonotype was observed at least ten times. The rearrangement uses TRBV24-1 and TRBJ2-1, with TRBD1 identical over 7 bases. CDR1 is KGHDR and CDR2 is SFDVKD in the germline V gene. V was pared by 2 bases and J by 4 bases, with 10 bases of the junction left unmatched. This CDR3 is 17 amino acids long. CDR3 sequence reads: CATSDYNRGLGYNEQFF. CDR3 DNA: TGTGCCACCAGTGATTATAACAGGGGCCTGGGATACAATGAGCAGTTCTTC.

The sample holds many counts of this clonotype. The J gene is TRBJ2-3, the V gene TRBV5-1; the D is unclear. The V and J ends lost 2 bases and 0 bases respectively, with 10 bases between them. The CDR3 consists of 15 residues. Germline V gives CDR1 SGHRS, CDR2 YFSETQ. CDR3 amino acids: CASSLSPTSTDTQYF. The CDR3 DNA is TGCGCCAGCAGCTTAAGCCCCACTAGCACAGATACGCAGTATTTT.

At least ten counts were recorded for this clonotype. In DNA, the CDR3 is TGCAGTGCCGGGACTAGCGGGAGGGCTTACGAGCAGTACTTC. Amino acids: CSAGTSGRAYEQYF. This chain uses TRBV20-1 with TRBJ2-7, with 16 bases lining up with TRBD2. V lost 6 bases to trimming and J lost 4 bases; unmatched junction nucleotides: 3. Germline values: CDR1 DFQATT, CDR2 SNEGSKA (reference sequence). This CDR3 is 14 amino acids long.

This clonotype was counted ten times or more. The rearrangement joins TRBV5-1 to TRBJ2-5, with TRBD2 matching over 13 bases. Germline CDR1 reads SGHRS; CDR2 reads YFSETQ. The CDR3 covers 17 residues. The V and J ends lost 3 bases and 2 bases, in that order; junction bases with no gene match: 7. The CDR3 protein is CASSWGTSGVIQETQYF. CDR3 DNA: TGCGCCAGCAGCTGGGGGACTAGCGGGGTAATACAAGAGACCCAGTACTTC.

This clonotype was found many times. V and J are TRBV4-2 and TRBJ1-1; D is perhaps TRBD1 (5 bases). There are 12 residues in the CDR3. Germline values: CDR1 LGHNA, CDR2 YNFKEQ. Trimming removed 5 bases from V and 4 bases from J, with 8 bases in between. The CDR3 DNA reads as TGTGCCAGCAGCTTTGGGGCCACTGAAGCTTTCTTT. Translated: CASSFGATEAFF.

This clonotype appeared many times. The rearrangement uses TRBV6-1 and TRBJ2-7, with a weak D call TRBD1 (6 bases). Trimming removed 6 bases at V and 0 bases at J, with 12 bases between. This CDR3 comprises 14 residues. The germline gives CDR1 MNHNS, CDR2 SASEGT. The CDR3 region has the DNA TGTGCCAGCAGCCTTAGGACAGTCTCCTACGAGCAGTACTTC. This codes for CASSLRTVSYEQYF.

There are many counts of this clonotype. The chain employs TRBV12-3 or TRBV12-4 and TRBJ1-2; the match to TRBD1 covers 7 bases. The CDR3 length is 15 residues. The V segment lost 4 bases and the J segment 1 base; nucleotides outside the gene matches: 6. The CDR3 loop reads CASSSLTGHNYGYTF. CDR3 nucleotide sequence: TGTGCCAGCAGTTCCTTGACAGGGCATAACTATGGCTACACCTTC.

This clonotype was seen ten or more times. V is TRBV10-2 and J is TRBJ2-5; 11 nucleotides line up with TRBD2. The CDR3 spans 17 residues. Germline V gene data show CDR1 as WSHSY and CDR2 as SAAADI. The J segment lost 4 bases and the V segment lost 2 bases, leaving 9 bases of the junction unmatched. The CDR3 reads CASSEGGTSGLRETQYF. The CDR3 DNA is TGCGCCAGCAGTGAGGGAGGGACTAGCGGACTAAGAGAGACCCAGTACTTC.

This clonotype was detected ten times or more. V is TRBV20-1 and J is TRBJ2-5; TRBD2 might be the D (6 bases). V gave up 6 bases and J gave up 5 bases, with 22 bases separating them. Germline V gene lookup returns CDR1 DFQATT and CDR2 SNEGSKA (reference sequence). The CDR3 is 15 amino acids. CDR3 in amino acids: CSAPGVGSGWETQYF. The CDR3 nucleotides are TGCAGTGCCCCCGGGGTCGGGAGCGGGTGGGAGACCCAGTACTTC.

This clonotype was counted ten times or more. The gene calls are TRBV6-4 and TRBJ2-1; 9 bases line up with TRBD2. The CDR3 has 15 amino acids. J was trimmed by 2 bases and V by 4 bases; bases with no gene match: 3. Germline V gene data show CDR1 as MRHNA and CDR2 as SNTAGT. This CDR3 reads CASSVASGAYNEQFF. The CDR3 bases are TGTGCCAGCAGTGTGGCTAGCGGGGCCTACAATGAGCAGTTCTTC.

The CDR3 nucleotides read TGTGCCAGCTCACCCCAAGGATTCGAGCAGTACGTC. Translation gives CASSPQGFEQYV. The chain joins TRBV18 to TRBJ2-7; D is unresolved. The V gene's germline CDR1 is KGHSH and CDR2 LQKENI. V shed 3 bases and J shed 6 bases, with 9 bases lying between them. The CDR3 has 12 amino acids.

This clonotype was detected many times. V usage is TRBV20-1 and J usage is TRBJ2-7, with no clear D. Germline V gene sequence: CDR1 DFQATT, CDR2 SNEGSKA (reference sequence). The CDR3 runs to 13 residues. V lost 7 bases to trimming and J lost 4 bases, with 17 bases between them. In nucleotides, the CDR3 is TGCAGTGGGAGTCACCCTCTTTCATACGAGCAGTACTTC. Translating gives CSGSHPLSYEQYF.

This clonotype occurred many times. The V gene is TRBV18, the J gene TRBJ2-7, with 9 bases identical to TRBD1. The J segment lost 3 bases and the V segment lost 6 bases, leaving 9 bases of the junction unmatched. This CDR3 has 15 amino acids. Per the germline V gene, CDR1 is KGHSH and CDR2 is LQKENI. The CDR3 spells CASSQGQGINYEQYV. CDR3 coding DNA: TGTGCCAGCTCCCAGGGACAGGGAATTAACTACGAGCAGTACGTC.

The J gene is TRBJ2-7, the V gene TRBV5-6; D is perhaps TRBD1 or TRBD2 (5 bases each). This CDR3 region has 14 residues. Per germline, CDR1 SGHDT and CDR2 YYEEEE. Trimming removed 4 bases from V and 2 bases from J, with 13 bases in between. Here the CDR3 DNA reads TGTGCCAGCAGCCGCGGACTGGACACCTACGAGCAGTACTTC. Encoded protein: CASSRGLDTYEQYF.

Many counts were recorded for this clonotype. In nucleotides, the CDR3 is TGTGCCAGTAGCGGGAAAAAGAACACCGGGGAGCTGTTTTTT. Its translation is CASSGKKNTGELFF. The gene calls are TRBV15 and TRBJ2-2; 8 bases line up with TRBD2. Germline CDR1 and CDR2: LNHNV and YYDKDF (reference sequence). V lost 10 bases and J lost 1; bases outside the gene matches: 5. The CDR3 spans 14 residues.

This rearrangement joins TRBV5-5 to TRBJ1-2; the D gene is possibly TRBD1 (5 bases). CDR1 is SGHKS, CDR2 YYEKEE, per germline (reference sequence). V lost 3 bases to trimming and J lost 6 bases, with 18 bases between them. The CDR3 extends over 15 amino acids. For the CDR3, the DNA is TGTGCCAGCAGCTGGAGCGGGACGGCGATTAATGGCTACACCTTC. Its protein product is CASSWSGTAINGYTF.